This TCR beta chain was profiled in a study of cytomegalovirus exposure and HLA in healthy donors. Findings and limits, study-wide: Certain sequence variants were highly shared and formed a cluster, and this cluster was likely a sequencing artifact.

CDR3 length: 15 amino acids. 13 Jbeta primers and 60 Vbeta primers were used for the PCR. Methods used by the authors: A later analysis tallied 87 million or so unique TCR beta chains, around 9.9 million of them shared. Libraries were prepared by immunoSEQ multiplex PCR; TCRdb keeps only in-frame clonotypes and omits some of them. The D gene and trimming were derived from the DNA, and the V and J assignments and clone size from that table. This sample has approximately 160,000 clones, with around four fifths found just once. Concerning this clone itself: What it recognizes is unknown.

Sequenced sample: PBMCs. The TCR comes from a man aged 50 to 60 in good health and CMV-seropositive. The chain joins TRBV21-1 to TRBJ2-4; the table gives TRBD1 as D, unverified against the DNA. TRBV21-1 is designated a pseudogene. CDR3 DNA: TGTGCCAGCAGCCAGGGGGGTGTCGTCAAAAACATTCAGTACTTC. This encodes CASSQGGVVKNIQYF.